The TCR beta chain described here comes from a study of blood T cells in healthy people across ages. Whole-study findings and limits: Whereas aged donors had fewer naive CD4+ cells, long-lived donors had more of them and higher diversity.

The CDR3 runs to 14 residues. Germline V gene sequence: CDR1 SQVTM, CDR2 ANQGSEA. Trimming left V 7 bases short and J 0 bases short, with 13 bases between. At least ten counts were recorded for this clonotype. Antigen: not known. With a J-beta primer mix and a sample-barcoded 5' primer, a second PCR ran about 6 to 11 cycles. The template-switch adaptor was a 5' adaptor with 12 random nucleotides. It tagged each cDNA molecule. TCRdb re-analysed the 5' RACE reads in MiXCR, keeping a single row per CDR3 protein. The sample lists over 700,000 distinct CDR3 sequences, roughly 53% occurring once. The receptor was derived from a man older than 75 in good health. Sequenced sample: blood. V usage is TRBV29-1 and J usage is TRBJ2-1; D not resolved. CDR3 residues: CSAPPVGSYNEQFF. CDR3 bases: TGCAGCGCCCCGCCAGTGGGCTCCTACAATGAGCAGTTCTTC.